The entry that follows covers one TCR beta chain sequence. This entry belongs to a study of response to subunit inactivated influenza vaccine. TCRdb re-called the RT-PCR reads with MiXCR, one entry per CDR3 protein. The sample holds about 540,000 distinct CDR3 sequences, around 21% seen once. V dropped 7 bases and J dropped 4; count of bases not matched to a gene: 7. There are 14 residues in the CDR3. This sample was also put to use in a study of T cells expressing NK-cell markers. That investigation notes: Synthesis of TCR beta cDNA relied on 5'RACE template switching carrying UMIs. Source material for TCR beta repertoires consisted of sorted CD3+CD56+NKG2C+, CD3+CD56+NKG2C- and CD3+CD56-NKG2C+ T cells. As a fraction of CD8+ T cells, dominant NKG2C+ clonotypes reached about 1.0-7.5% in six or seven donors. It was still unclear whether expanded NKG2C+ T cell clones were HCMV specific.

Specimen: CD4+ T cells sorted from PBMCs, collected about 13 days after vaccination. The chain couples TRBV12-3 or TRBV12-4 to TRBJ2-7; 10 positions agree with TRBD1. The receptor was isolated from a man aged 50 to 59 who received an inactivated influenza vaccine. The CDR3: CASTIGQGVYEQYF. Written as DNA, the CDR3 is TGTGCCAGCACCATTGGACAGGGGGTGTACGAGCAGTACTTC.